These T cell receptor beta chains were read from a single sample in a study of OX40 agonist ivuxolimab in advanced cancers. The method was immunoSEQ multiplex PCR; TCRdb's version includes in-frame clones alone and lacks a portion of them. The sample includes more than 15,000 clones, 74% of them seen just once. Sequences were derived from CD4+ or CD8+ T cells sorted from blood, sampled in a trial of the OX40 agonist ivuxolimab. These receptors originate from an adult with an advanced solid tumor such as melanoma, head and neck, liver or kidney cancer. Both conserved end residues are part of each CDR3. A D gene is named only where the DNA matches it firmly. Size values are once, few and many counts, or a class for expanded clones, and some rows have none.

CDR3 protein | CDR3 DNA | J gene | clone size | D gene | V gene
CASSQVDRGYTEAFF | TGCGCCAGCAGCCAAGTGGACAGGGGATACACTGAAGCTTTCTTT | TRBJ1-1 | once | TRBD1 | TRBV4-1
CASSFVNTEAFF | TGTGCCAGCAGTTTTGTGAACACTGAAGCTTTCTTT | TRBJ1-1 | few | - | TRBV28
CASSEAQEHSWF | TGTGCCAGCAGTGAAGCGCAAGAGCACAGTTGGTTC | TRBJ2-7 | - | - | TRBV2
CASSLAGTGDSTEAFF | TGTGCCAGCAGCTTAGCCGGGACAGGGGATTCCACTGAAGCTTTCTTT | TRBJ1-1 | - | TRBD1 | TRBV7-9
CATSRDLNPGAYEQYF | TGTGCCACCAGCAGAGATCTGAACCCGGGGGCCTACGAGCAGTACTTC | TRBJ2-7 | - | - | TRBV15
CASSTRTGEGEKLFF | TGTGCCAGCAGTACCCGGACAGGGGAGGGTGAAAAACTGTTTTTT | TRBJ1-4 | - | TRBD1 | TRBV6-6
CASSFSLGGTYEQYF | TGCGCCAGCAGTTTTTCCCTAGGGGGGACCTACGAGCAGTACTTC | TRBJ2-7 | - | - | TRBV5-1
CASSHGTEYNEQFF | TGTGCCAGCAGCCATGGGACAGAATACAATGAGCAGTTCTTC | TRBJ2-1 | medium-sized | TRBD1 | TRBV11-2
CASSLGPYNEQFF | TGTGCCAGCAGCTTAGGTCCCTACAATGAGCAGTTCTTC | TRBJ2-1 | - | - | TRBV7-2
CASSPMQVAIWDEQYF | TGTGCCAGCAGCCCTATGCAGGTAGCCATCTGGGACGAGCAGTACTTC | TRBJ2-7 | - | - | TRBV5-8
CASTQADNEQFF | TGTGCCAGCACCCAGGCCGACAATGAGCAGTTCTTC | TRBJ2-1 | few | - | TRBV27
CASSPKLGIEAFF | TGTGCCAGCAGCCCGAAGCTAGGTATAGAAGCTTTCTTT | TRBJ1-1 | - | - | TRBV5-4
CATSRYRGPYEQYF | TGTGCCACCAGCAGGTACAGGGGTCCCTACGAGCAGTACTTC | TRBJ2-7 | - | TRBD1 | TRBV15
CASSEGSEQYF | TGTGCCAGCAGTGAGGGAAGCGAGCAGTACTTC | TRBJ2-7 | - | - | TRBV2
CASSLRGGTDTQYF | TGTGCCAGCAGTTTGCGCGGGGGCACAGATACGCAGTATTTT | TRBJ2-3 | - | - | TRBV28
CASSYNPEETQYF | TGTGCCAGCAGTTACAACCCAGAAGAGACCCAGTACTTC | TRBJ2-5 | - | - | TRBV6-6
CASRQTGGLYNEQFF | TGTGCCAGCAGACAAACAGGGGGGCTCTACAATGAGCAGTTCTTC | TRBJ2-1 | - | TRBD1 | TRBV7-8
CASSFYYGTGTDTQYF | TGTGCCAGCAGTTTCTATTACGGGACAGGCACAGATACGCAGTATTTT | TRBJ2-3 | once | TRBD1 | TRBV27
CASSQDNTGNEQFF | TGCGCCAGCAGCCAAGATAACACAGGCAATGAGCAGTTCTTC | TRBJ2-1 | - | - | TRBV4-3
CAWSVLGGAEAFF | TGTGCCTGGAGTGTACTGGGGGGGGCTGAAGCTTTCTTT | TRBJ1-1 | - | - | TRBV30
CASSFSKNRGRVRALNTEAFF | TGTGCCAGCAGTTTCTCCAAGAACAGGGGGCGAGTTCGGGCCCTGAACACTGAAGCTTTCTTT | TRBJ1-1 | few | TRBD1 | TRBV28